The 28 T cell receptor beta chains presented below share a single source sample, sequenced in a study of response to subunit inactivated influenza vaccine. TCRdb processed the RT-PCR reads anew with MiXCR; each CDR3 protein has one entry. The table lists over 400,000 distinct CDR3 sequences, 13% of them singletons. The input for sequencing was PBMCs from blood, taken roughly 47 days after vaccination. The receptors were sampled from a man aged 45-65 years who received an inactivated influenza vaccine.

The chain joins TRBV12-3 or TRBV12-4 to TRBJ2-7; tentatively, D is TRBD2 (6 bases). Trimming stripped 5 bases from V and 6 bases from J, with 14 bases between. This CDR3 is built from 13 residues. Written as DNA, the CDR3 is TGTGCCAGCAGTCTAGAGGGACTGAGCGAGCAGTACTTC. Its translation: CASSLEGLSEQYF.

This clonotype has more than one count but fewer than ten. The gene calls are TRBV30 and TRBJ1-1; perhaps TRBD1 as D (5 bases). Germline V gene data show CDR1 as GTSNPN and CDR2 as SVGIG (reference sequence). V was clipped by 1 base and J by 1 base, with 19 bases between them. CDR3 size: 17 residues. CDR3 DNA: TGTGCCTGGAGTGGGACCGGGCCCCCGAGGGGGAACACTGAAGCTTTCTTT. Translation: CAWSGTGPPRGNTEAFF.

The chain has TRBV3-1 and TRBJ2-1; no definite D call. CDR1 is LGHDT and CDR2 is YNNKEL in the germline V gene (reference sequence). The CDR3 has 12 amino acids. Trimming removed 4 bases at V and 10 bases at J, with 11 bases between. This chain's CDR3 is CASSPYSFEQFF. The CDR3 DNA is TGTGCCAGCAGCCCGTATTCTTTCGAGCAGTTCTTC.

This clonotype occurred a few times. The chain joins TRBV21-1 to TRBJ1-5; the table's D call, TRBD1, was not checked against the DNA. TRBV21-1 is flagged as a pseudogene. The CDR3 sequence is 15 residues long. CDR3 protein: CASSKVTGAISPQHF. The CDR3 bases are TGTGCCAGCAGCAAAGTAACAGGGGCAATTTCGCCCCAGCATTTT.

Here the CDR3 DNA reads TGTGCCAGCAGCCGAATAGATCTACCGGGACGGTTCTATGGCTACACCTTC. Translation: CASSRIDLPGRFYGYTF. This sequence joins TRBV4-2 and TRBJ1-2; TRBD1 might be the D (5 bases). CDR1 LGHNA and CDR2 YNFKEQ come from the germline V gene. V lost 4 bases, J lost 4 bases, and 22 bases lay in between. This CDR3 contains 17 residues.

V and J are TRBV7-6 and TRBJ1-1, with D possibly TRBD1 on 5 matching bases. This CDR3 comprises 15 residues. V was shortened by 5 bases and J by 4 bases, with 17 bases between the two germline ends. Per the germline V gene, CDR1 is SGHVS and CDR2 is FNYEAQ. The DNA for the CDR3 is TGTGCCAGCAGCCCCCGGTCCGGGGCTGGCACTGAAGCTTTCTTT. Its translation is CASSPRSGAGTEAFF.

This clonotype has ten or more counts. The J gene is TRBJ2-3, the V gene TRBV4-2; D perhaps matches TRBD1 (5 bases). Germline V gene sequence: CDR1 LGHNA, CDR2 YNFKEQ. This CDR3 is built from 13 residues. Trimming took 3 bases from V and 4 from J, leaving 8 bases between them. The CDR3 region has the DNA TGTGCCAGCAGCCAGGGGCTCGCAGATACGCAGTATTTT. Translating it yields CASSQGLADTQYF.

The rearrangement uses TRBV4-1 and TRBJ2-1; TRBD2 is a possible D gene (6 bases). Trimming shortened V by 4 bases and J by 8 bases, and 18 bases separated the two germline ends. From germline, CDR1 is MGHRA and CDR2 YSYEKL. The CDR3 has 15 residues. The DNA for the CDR3 is TGCGCCAGCAGCCCCCGGGCAGGAGGGCTCGATGAGCAGTTCTTC. Its protein is CASSPRAGGLDEQFF.

This clonotype occurred a few times. CDR3 coding DNA: TGTGCCACCAGCGGTACGACGGATACTCTGCCACCACCAGGGGTTAGCACAGATACGCAGTATTTT. This encodes CATSGTTDTLPPPGVSTDTQYF. The chain combines TRBV15 with TRBJ2-3; a weak D match, TRBD1 (6 bases). Germline-derived CDR1 and CDR2 are LNHNV and YYDKDF (reference sequence). The CDR3 is made up of 22 amino acids. V lost 5 bases and J 0 bases, leaving 33 bases between the germline ends.

This chain uses TRBV11-2 with TRBJ2-1; TRBD1 might be the D (6 bases). This CDR3 has 15 amino acids. In germline, CDR1 is SGHAT, CDR2 FQNNGV. V was cut by 0 bases and J by 4 bases, with 10 bases left in between. This chain's CDR3 is CASSLDTGSYNEQFF. CDR3 DNA sequence: TGTGCCAGCAGCTTAGACACAGGGTCATACAATGAGCAGTTCTTC.

This clonotype was recorded at least ten times. The junction departs from the called germline gene at one end, perhaps through a read error. This chain links TRBV5-1 with TRBJ2-2, with D perhaps being TRBD1 or TRBD2 (5 bases each). Germline CDR1 and CDR2: SGHRS and YFSETQ. This CDR3 has 15 residues. CDR3 region: CASSLGTANTGELFF. CDR3 nucleotide sequence: TGTGCCAGCAGCTTGGGGACGGCGAACACCGGGGAGCTGTTTTTT.

The chain links TRBV20-1 to TRBJ2-7; TRBD2 agrees at 8 bases. CDR3 length equals 15 residues. The V gene's germline CDR1 is DFQATT and CDR2 SNEGSKA (reference sequence). V shed 5 bases, J shed 0 bases, and the junction held 9 bases outside the gene matches. Here the CDR3 reads CSAGIRTSFSYEQYF. Written as DNA, the CDR3 is TGCAGTGCTGGGATAAGGACTAGCTTCTCCTACGAGCAGTACTTC.

Only a few counts were recorded for this clonotype. This sequence joins TRBV27 and TRBJ2-7, with D possibly matching TRBD1 (5 bases). The CDR3 covers 15 residues. From germline, CDR1 is MNHEY and CDR2 SMNVEV (reference sequence). The germline V and J ends were trimmed by 6 bases and 6 bases, with 21 bases remaining between them. CDR3 DNA sequence: TGTGCCAGCAGACCCCTCAAAGGCTGGGGCCTCGAGCAGTACTTC. Amino acids: CASRPLKGWGLEQYF.

CDR3 sequence reads: CASRTGLDTQYF. In nucleotides, the CDR3 is TGTGCCAGCAGGACGGGTTTGGATACGCAGTATTTT. This chain links TRBV7-2 with TRBJ2-3; no firm D call. The germline V gene has CDR1 SGHTA and CDR2 FQGNSA. This CDR3 is 12 amino acids long. V lost 6 bases and J 6 bases, leaving 10 bases between the germline ends.

The V and J genes are TRBV9 and TRBJ2-1; TRBD1 might be the D (5 bases). This CDR3 comprises 13 residues. The ends were cut back, 6 bases at V and 9 bases at J, with 16 bases in the middle. The germline gives CDR1 SGDLS, CDR2 YYNGEE. The CDR3 bases are TGTGCCAGCACCGGTAGGGGCTCGGGTGAGCAGTTCTTC. Residues: CASTGRGSGEQFF.

This clonotype turned up a few times. The chain is built from TRBV7-2 and TRBJ2-7, with D possibly matching TRBD1 (6 bases). CDR1 and CDR2 (germline): SGHTA, FQGNSA. The V end lost 3 bases, the J end lost 2 bases, and 11 bases lay between the germline ends. This CDR3 contains 14 residues. The DNA for the CDR3 is TGTGCCAGCAGCTTTACACAGGGAGCCTACGAGCAGTACTTC. This sequence encodes CASSFTQGAYEQYF.

In this sample, this clonotype turned up many times. The genes are TRBV20-1 and TRBJ1-5, with D perhaps TRBD1 (5 bases). The CDR3 contains 14 residues. Trimming removed 1 base at V and 5 bases at J, with 12 bases between. CDR1 is DFQATT, CDR2 SNEGSKA, per germline (reference sequence). CDR3 nucleotides: TGCAGTGCTAGAGGCGGGGGTGGCTATCAGCCCCAGCATTTT. Amino acids: CSARGGGGYQPQHF.

The chain is built from TRBV5-1 and TRBJ2-5; the D is unclear. The CDR3 contains 13 residues. The germline V gene has CDR1 SGHRS and CDR2 YFSETQ. Trimming removed 4 bases at V and 5 bases at J, with 12 bases between. CDR3 DNA sequence: TGCGCCAGCAGCCCCGGTGATGCTGAGACCCAGTACTTC. This gives the protein CASSPGDAETQYF. Full variable domain (remainder filled in from reference TRBV5-1 and TRBJ2-5): KAGVTQTPRYLIKTRGQQVTLSCSPISGHRSVSWYQQTPGQGLQFLFEYFSETQRNKGNFPGRFSGRQFSNSRSEMNVSTLELGDSALYLCASSPGDAETQYFGPGTRLLVL.

The gene calls are TRBV6-5 and TRBJ1-5; D gene ambiguous. The CDR3 has 15 residues. Trimming left V 0 bases short and J 1 base short, with 7 bases between. Per germline, CDR1 MNHEY and CDR2 SVGAGI. This chain's CDR3 is CASSYSIGSNQPQHF. In nucleotides, the CDR3 is TGTGCCAGCAGTTACTCGATAGGAAGCAATCAGCCCCAGCATTTT.

This clonotype appeared a few times. The chain couples TRBV20-1 to TRBJ1-2; D call uncertain. The CDR3 runs to 11 residues. V was clipped by 5 bases and J by 4 bases, with 8 bases between them. Germline CDR1 reads DFQATT; CDR2 reads SNEGSKA (reference sequence). CDR3 in DNA: TGCAGTGCTGGATCCCTCTATGGCTACACCTTC. This translates into CSAGSLYGYTF.

This clonotype appeared a few times. V gene TRBV4-3 combines with J gene TRBJ2-4; D is undetermined. There are 13 residues in the CDR3. V gave up 1 base and J gave up 5 bases, with 6 bases separating them. Germline loops: CDR1 LGHNA, CDR2 YSLEER. The CDR3 reads CASSQARENIQYF. CDR3 nucleotide sequence: TGCGCCAGCAGCCAAGCCCGAGAAAACATTCAGTACTTC.

The genes are TRBV6-1 and TRBJ2-3, with TRBD2 matching 9 bases. CDR1 MNHNS and CDR2 SASEGT come from the germline V gene. CDR3 length: 18 amino acids. V lost 4 bases and J lost 3; bases outside the gene matches: 14. DNA of the CDR3: TGTGCCAGCAGTGCATGGGGGCTAGCGGGGATTGGGACAGATACGCAGTATTTT. It yields the protein CASSAWGLAGIGTDTQYF.

This clonotype was counted a few times. The V gene is TRBV2, the J gene TRBJ1-1, with 7 positions matching TRBD1. Trimming removed 7 bases from V and 5 bases from J; junction bases left unmatched: 1. Germline V lookup: CDR1 SNHLY, CDR2 FYNNEI. This CDR3 comprises 11 residues. In DNA, the CDR3 is TGTGCCAGCATACAGGGGACTGAAGCTTTCTTT. Its protein is CASIQGTEAFF.

The genes are TRBV28 and TRBJ2-5, with a tentative D call TRBD2 (5 bases). Trimming left V 4 bases short and J 5 bases short, with 17 bases between. This CDR3 region has 15 residues. Germline lookup yields CDR1 MDHEN and CDR2 SYDVKM. The CDR3 loop is CASSYGALGEETQYF. In nucleotides, the CDR3 is TGTGCCAGCAGTTACGGAGCGCTCGGGGAGGAGACCCAGTACTTC.

In its sample, this clonotype was seen a few times. This chain joins TRBV6-2 or TRBV6-3 and TRBJ1-6; 9 bases fit TRBD1. The CDR3 extends over 14 amino acids. Germline V gene lookup returns CDR1 MNHEY and CDR2 SVGEGT. V was pared by 6 bases and J by 9 bases, with 6 bases of the junction left unmatched. As DNA, the CDR3 is TGTGCCAGCAGATCCGGGACAGGGAGTTCACCCCTCCACTTT. Residues: CASRSGTGSSPLHF.

This chain links TRBV6-1 with TRBJ2-1, with 10 bases identical to TRBD2. This CDR3 region has 17 residues. Trimming took 6 bases from V and 4 from J; bases not matched to a gene: 12. Germline V gives CDR1 MNHNS, CDR2 SASEGT. The CDR3 region is CASRPPFSGGKYNEQFF. Written as DNA, the CDR3 is TGTGCCAGCAGACCCCCCTTTAGCGGGGGGAAATACAATGAGCAGTTCTTC.

The rearrangement links TRBV9 to TRBJ2-1; weak D call: TRBD2 (6 bases). The V and J ends lost 3 bases and 2 bases respectively, with 18 bases between them. Germline V gene lookup returns CDR1 SGDLS and CDR2 YYNGEE. This CDR3 is 17 amino acids long. This CDR3 reads CASSAPPPSATYNEQFF. CDR3 nucleotide sequence: TGTGCCAGCAGCGCCCCACCTCCTAGCGCAACCTACAATGAGCAGTTCTTC.

This clonotype was recorded once. The chain carries TRBV30 and TRBJ2-2; TRBD1 aligns across 7 bases. This CDR3 is built from 14 residues. Germline lookup yields CDR1 GTSNPN and CDR2 SVGIG (reference sequence). V shed 4 bases, J shed 6 bases, and the junction held 8 bases outside the gene matches. CDR3 residues: CAWKQGLISGELFF. The DNA for the CDR3 is TGTGCCTGGAAACAGGGGTTGATCTCCGGGGAGCTGTTTTTT.